A single sample gave rise to the 28 T cell receptor beta chains below, sequenced in a study of T cell changes during pregnancy in multiple sclerosis. Clones were sequenced by immunoSEQ multiplex PCR, and TCRdb holds only the in-frame ones, with some missing. The table records 40,000 to 45,000 clones, 85% to 90% of them present only once. The sample in question was CD4+ T cells from peripheral blood mononuclear cells, obtained in the first trimester of pregnancy. Receptors originate from a female donor with multiple sclerosis, enrolled in a pregnancy study.

The CDR3 nucleotides are TGTGCCAGCAGATACAGGGCAGGGAACACTGAAGCTTTCTTT. Its protein product is CASRYRAGNTEAFF. The chain combines TRBV27 with TRBJ1-1; a weak D match, TRBD1 (6 bases). V shed 6 bases and J shed 1 base, with 12 bases lying between them. This CDR3 is 14 amino acids long. Germline V lookup: CDR1 MNHEY, CDR2 SMNVEV (reference sequence).

This clone was seen just once. J is TRBJ1-2 and V is TRBV7-2; no reliable D call. The CDR3 runs to 15 residues. CDR1 and CDR2 from the germline V gene are SGHTA and FQGNSA. V was shortened by 7 bases and J by 0 bases, with 15 bases between the two germline ends. The CDR3 DNA follows: TGTGCCAGCAAACCTGGAGTCAGCTCTAACTATGGCTACACCTTC. Its translation is CASKPGVSSNYGYTF.

V gene TRBV2 combines with J gene TRBJ2-3; 8 bases are shared with TRBD1. This CDR3 has 15 residues. V dropped 0 bases and J dropped 4; count of bases not matched to a gene: 3. Germline CDR1 is SNHLY and CDR2 is FYNNEI. CDR3 coding DNA: TGTGCCAGCAGTGAAGCTGGACAGGGTCCAGATACGCAGTATTTT. Protein sequence: CASSEAGQGPDTQYF.

The CDR3 region is CASSIRGYNQPQHF. The CDR3 DNA reads TGTGCCAGTAGTATCAGGGGCTACAATCAGCCCCAGCATTTT. The genes are TRBV19 and TRBJ1-5; perhaps TRBD1 as D (6 bases). The CDR3 loop spans 14 amino acids. Germline CDR1 is LNHDA and CDR2 is SQIVND (reference sequence). Between the trimmed V and J ends, which lost 3 bases and 3 bases, there was a span of 9 bases.

The chain combines TRBV7-8 with TRBJ1-2; tentatively, D is TRBD1 (5 bases). The germline V gene has CDR1 SGHVS and CDR2 FQNEAQ. The CDR3 runs 13 residues. Trimming removed 10 bases from V and 1 base from J, with 13 bases in between. CDR3 region: CATPRRGNYGYTF. The CDR3 DNA reads TGTGCCACCCCACGAAGGGGTAACTATGGCTACACCTTC. The full variable domain, rest sourced from reference TRBV7-8 and TRBJ1-2, is GAGVSQSPRYKVAKRGQDVALRCDPISGHVSLFWYQQALGQGPEFLTYFQNEAQLDKSGLPSDRFFAERPEGSVSTLKIQRTQQEDSAVYLCATPRRGNYGYTFGSGTRLTVV.

J is TRBJ1-1 and V is TRBV19, with TRBD1 as a possible D gene (5 bases). This CDR3 contains 13 residues. Germline V gives CDR1 LNHDA, CDR2 SQIVND (reference sequence). Between the trimmed V and J ends, which lost 8 bases and 1 base, there was a span of 11 bases. The CDR3 is CASRGGENTEAFF. DNA for the CDR3: TGTGCCAGTCGGGGCGGGGAGAACACTGAAGCTTTCTTT.

The chain carries TRBV5-1 and TRBJ2-1, with 7 bases aligning to TRBD1. V was clipped by 9 bases and J by 6 bases; unmatched bases: 12. This CDR3 contains 14 residues. CDR1 and CDR2 (germline): SGHRS, YFSETQ. CDR3 in DNA: TGCGCCACCAAGCCGGGACAGCCCTCCAATGAGCAGTTCTTC. Translating it yields CATKPGQPSNEQFF.

The chain has TRBV28 and TRBJ1-1, with D possibly TRBD1 on 6 matching bases. Looked up from germline, CDR1 is MDHEN and CDR2 is SYDVKM. V was pared by 3 bases and J by 5 bases, with 16 bases between. The CDR3 is 15 residues long. In nucleotides, the CDR3 is TGTGCCAGCAGTTTCGGGACACAGTGGCAAACTGAAGCTTTCTTT. This encodes CASSFGTQWQTEAFF.

This CDR3 is CASSMQQGLNTEAFF. CDR3 coding DNA: TGTGCCAGCAGCATGCAACAGGGCCTGAACACTGAAGCTTTCTTT. The rearrangement uses TRBV21-1 and TRBJ1-1; the table's D call, TRBD1, has no DNA check behind it. TRBV21-1 is recorded as a pseudogene. The CDR3 has 15 residues.

As DNA, the CDR3 is TGTGCCAGCAGTGAAACAGGAACGGTAACCGGGGAGCTGTTTTTT. Translation: CASSETGTVTGELFF. This chain links TRBV6-1 with TRBJ2-2; TRBD1 is a possible D gene (5 bases). V dropped 2 bases and J dropped 5 bases, with 12 bases sitting between them. The CDR3 totals 15 residues. Germline CDR1 and CDR2: MNHNS and SASEGT.

This chain links TRBV19 with TRBJ2-1, with D possibly matching TRBD1 (6 bases). Between the trimmed V and J ends, which lost 4 bases and 4 bases, there was a span of 8 bases. This CDR3 is 13 amino acids long. The germline CDR1 and CDR2 sequences are LNHDA and SQIVND (reference sequence). This CDR3 is CASSTDSYNEQFF. DNA for the CDR3: TGTGCCAGTAGTACGGACAGTTACAATGAGCAGTTCTTC.

The table lists this clone with a count of one. The V call is TRBV18, the J call TRBJ2-3; 7 positions match TRBD1. V gave up 0 bases and J gave up 2 bases; unmatched junction bases: 2. In germline, CDR1 is KGHSH, CDR2 LQKENI. The CDR3 has 15 amino acids. Here the CDR3 DNA reads TGTGCCAGCTCACCACCGGGACAGATCACAGATACGCAGTATTTT. This encodes CASSPPGQITDTQYF.

CDR3 loop: CASSVEGGPNNEQFF. CDR3 in DNA: TGTGCCAGCAGCGTAGAGGGAGGACCTAACAATGAGCAGTTCTTC. The chain combines TRBV9 with TRBJ2-1, with D possibly matching TRBD2 (6 bases). CDR1 SGDLS and CDR2 YYNGEE come from the germline V gene. The CDR3 runs to 15 residues. The V end was cut by 0 bases, the J end by 5 bases, with 12 bases between.

The gene calls are TRBV2 and TRBJ2-1; D is perhaps TRBD2 (5 bases). CDR3 size: 15 residues. V lost 1 base and J 6 bases, leaving 13 bases between the germline ends. Germline V gives CDR1 SNHLY, CDR2 FYNNEI. DNA for the CDR3: TGTGCCAGCAGTGAAGTCGGGATAGGGAGCAATGAGCAGTTCTTC. Protein: CASSEVGIGSNEQFF.

J is TRBJ2-7 and V is TRBV27, with D perhaps TRBD2 (5 bases). CDR3 length: 15 residues. V lost 4 bases, J lost 2 bases, and 15 bases lay in between. Germline V gene lookup returns CDR1 MNHEY and CDR2 SMNVEV (reference sequence). The CDR3 bases are TGTGCCAGCAGTTACCCGGGAAAAAGAACCTACGAGCAGTACTTC. It encodes CASSYPGKRTYEQYF.

This clone was recorded once. This chain uses TRBV20-1 with TRBJ1-1; D may be TRBD1 (6 bases). Germline lookup yields CDR1 DFQATT and CDR2 SNEGSKA (reference sequence). V was pared by 5 bases and J by 11 bases, with 12 bases between. There are 10 residues in the CDR3. For the CDR3, the DNA is TGCAGTGCTGTACAGGGAAGGGCTTTCTTT. It translates to CSAVQGRAFF.

This chain joins TRBV9 and TRBJ1-1; TRBD1 matches 7 bases. CDR1 is SGDLS, CDR2 YYNGEE, per germline. With 4 bases clipped from V and 0 bases from J, the junction kept 9 bases outside the gene matches. The CDR3 loop spans 16 amino acids. The CDR3: CASSLSYDRVNTEAFF. CDR3 DNA: TGTGCCAGCAGCCTATCTTACGACAGGGTGAACACTGAAGCTTTCTTT.

The chain carries TRBV6-4 and TRBJ1-5; D may be TRBD1 (6 bases). The CDR3 totals 13 residues. Between the trimmed V and J ends, which lost 8 bases and 7 bases, there was a span of 15 bases. Germline V lookup: CDR1 MRHNA, CDR2 SNTAGT. For the CDR3, the DNA is TGTGCCAGCGCCCGGGGGAGGGGGCAGCCCCAGCATTTT. Protein: CASARGRGQPQHF.

The chain combines TRBV28 with TRBJ2-7; 8 bases map to TRBD2. The CDR3 runs to 16 residues. The ends lost 4 bases at V and 4 bases at J; junction bases unmatched: 12. CDR1 is MDHEN and CDR2 is SYDVKM in the germline V gene. The DNA for the CDR3 is TGTGCCAGCAGTTCCCCGGGGGGCGGGAGGTTATACGAGCAGTACTTC. Amino acids: CASSSPGGGRLYEQYF.

This chain links TRBV27 with TRBJ1-5; the D gene is possibly TRBD1 (5 bases). Germline V CDR1 and CDR2: MNHEY, SMNVEV (reference sequence). This CDR3 region has 13 residues. The V end was cut by 3 bases, the J end by 5 bases, with 8 bases between. The CDR3 is CASSLLQDQPQHF. As DNA, the CDR3 is TGTGCCAGCAGTTTGCTACAGGATCAGCCCCAGCATTTT.

This chain joins TRBV5-4 and TRBJ2-3; TRBD2 is a possible D gene (5 bases). The germline CDR1 and CDR2 sequences are SGHNT and YYREEE (reference sequence). Trimming stripped 5 bases from V and 0 bases from J, with 19 bases between. The CDR3 extends over 17 amino acids. CDR3 in amino acids: CASSDGGRPGSTDTQYF. CDR3 coding DNA: TGTGCCAGCAGTGATGGAGGCCGGCCAGGAAGCACAGATACGCAGTATTTT.

V gene TRBV19 combines with J gene TRBJ2-7; D unclear. This CDR3 comprises 13 residues. Deletions cut 5 bases from V and 3 bases from J, with 11 bases between. Germline V gene lookup returns CDR1 LNHDA and CDR2 SQIVND (reference sequence). DNA of the CDR3: TGTGCCAGTAGTCCCGGCGGATACTACGAGCAGTACTTC. Translated, it gives CASSPGGYYEQYF.

This rearrangement joins TRBV6-6 to TRBJ1-1; D perhaps matches TRBD1 (5 bases). There are 12 residues in the CDR3. V gave up 6 bases and J gave up 6 bases, with 11 bases separating them. The germline gives CDR1 MNHNY, CDR2 SVGAGI (reference sequence). The CDR3 DNA follows: TGTGCCAGCAGCTCGCGGGGCGCTGAAGCTTTCTTT. Translation: CASSSRGAEAFF.

The genes are TRBV5-1 and TRBJ2-1; a weak D match, TRBD2 (6 bases). Trimming shortened V by 1 base and J by 3 bases, and 14 bases separated the two germline ends. This CDR3 has 16 residues. Germline CDR1 and CDR2: SGHRS and YFSETQ. CDR3: CASSLYMGGHYNEQFF. CDR3 nucleotide sequence: TGCGCCAGCAGCTTGTACATGGGAGGCCACTACAATGAGCAGTTCTTC. The full variable domain, completed using reference TRBV5-1 and TRBJ2-1, is KAGVTQTPRYLIKTRGQQVTLSCSPISGHRSVSWYQQTPGQGLQFLFEYFSETQRNKGNFPGRFSGRQFSNSRSEMNVSTLELGDSALYLCASSLYMGGHYNEQFFGPGTRLTVL.

The V gene is TRBV28, the J gene TRBJ2-5; tentative D call: TRBD1 (6 bases). V was cut by 5 bases and J by 5 bases, with 15 bases left in between. This CDR3 comprises 14 residues. The germline V gene encodes CDR1 MDHEN and CDR2 SYDVKM. CDR3 in amino acids: CASSPIRGRETQYF. CDR3 DNA: TGTGCCAGCAGTCCCATCAGGGGACGTGAGACCCAGTACTTC.

The genes are TRBV12-5 and TRBJ2-1; 10 nucleotides agree with TRBD1. This CDR3 region has 15 residues. Unmatched junction bases numbered 5, after V lost 3 bases and J lost 6 bases. Germline V lookup: CDR1 LGHNT, CDR2 FRNRAP. CDR3 region: CASGFPGQGINEQFF. The CDR3 nucleotides read TGTGCTAGTGGTTTCCCGGGACAGGGGATCAATGAGCAGTTCTTC.

The V and J genes are TRBV7-2 and TRBJ1-1, with 8 bases aligning to TRBD1. V lost 5 bases to trimming and J lost 4 bases; unmatched junction nucleotides: 9. Looked up from germline, CDR1 is SGHTA and CDR2 is FQGNSA. CDR3 length: 15 residues. The CDR3 here is CASSPNRGVGTEAFF. The CDR3 coding sequence is TGTGCCAGCAGCCCGAACAGGGGGGTAGGCACTGAAGCTTTCTTT. Using reference TRBV7-2 and TRBJ1-1 for the parts outside the CDR3, the full variable domain is GAGVSQSPSNKVTEKGKDVELRCDPISGHTALYWYRQSLGQGLEFLIYFQGNSAPDKSGLPSDRFSAERTGGSVSTLTIQRTQQEDSAVYLCASSPNRGVGTEAFFGQGTRLTVV.

CDR3 DNA: TGTGCCAGCAGCCCGAAGACGCCCTCAGGGGATGAGCAGTTCTTC. This encodes CASSPKTPSGDEQFF. The V gene is TRBV5-4, the J gene TRBJ2-1; D is perhaps TRBD1 (6 bases). The CDR3 consists of 15 residues. Germline V gene sequence: CDR1 SGHNT, CDR2 YYREEE (reference sequence). Trimming removed 4 bases from V and 8 bases from J, with 19 bases in between.